The present entry profiles one T cell receptor beta chain with its context. This specimen comes from a study of blood T cell repertoires in COVID-19. Study at large: PBMCs, B-cell-depleted T cells, or T cells provided the cDNA or gDNA that made up the material.

Looked up from germline, CDR1 is MDHEN and CDR2 is SYDVKM. Trimming took off 5 bases at V and 0 bases at J, with 14 bases between the two ends. This CDR3 contains 16 residues. Libraries were prepared by immunoSEQ multiplex PCR; TCRdb keeps only in-frame clonotypes and omits some of them. This table holds 170,000 or so clones, about 86% found once. This receptor was taken from a man aged 45 to 65 with active or convalescent COVID-19. The gene calls are TRBV28 and TRBJ2-4; no definite D call. The sequenced material came from peripheral blood. CDR3 sequence: CASSHPTPGAKNIQYF. The CDR3 DNA sequence: TGTGCCAGCAGTCACCCGACCCCGGGAGCCAAAAACATTCAGTACTTC.